The 32 T cell receptor beta chains listed next were all sequenced from one sample in a study of cytomegalovirus exposure and HLA in healthy donors. The PCR ran on 60 Vbeta and 13 Jbeta primers. The method was immunoSEQ multiplex PCR; TCRdb's version includes in-frame clones alone and lacks a portion of them. The data show around 250,000 clones, with around 81% seen just once and roughly 7.4% held by the top ten. The source material was PBMCs. The receptors come from a woman aged 55-70 years in good health and CMV-seropositive.

This sequence joins TRBV7-3 and TRBJ1-1; D remains ambiguous. Between the trimmed V and J ends, which lost 1 base and 0 bases, there was a span of 6 bases. Germline loops: CDR1 SGHTA, CDR2 FQGTGA. This CDR3 comprises 14 residues. The CDR3 coding sequence is TGTGCCAGCAGCTTAATTCCAGTGAACACTGAAGCTTTCTTT. Translation gives CASSLIPVNTEAFF.

V gene TRBV5-6 combines with J gene TRBJ1-4; D ambiguous. The CDR3 has 14 residues. Germline V lookup: CDR1 SGHDT, CDR2 YYEEEE. V was shortened by 2 bases and J by 2 bases, with 7 bases between the two germline ends. The CDR3 sequence: CASSFGGTNEKLFF. CDR3 sequence (DNA): TGTGCCAGCAGCTTCGGCGGGACTAATGAAAAACTGTTTTTT.

V is TRBV6-5 and J is TRBJ1-1, with D possibly matching TRBD1 (5 bases). The V gene's germline CDR1 is MNHEY and CDR2 SVGAGI. The V and J ends lost 6 bases and 1 base respectively, with 9 bases between them. CDR3 length: 13 residues. The CDR3 coding sequence is TGTGCCAGCAGCCTCAGGGAGAACACTGAAGCTTTCTTT. This codes for CASSLRENTEAFF.

The V gene is TRBV29-1, the J gene TRBJ2-7, with D perhaps matching TRBD2 (6 bases). Germline loops: CDR1 SQVTM, CDR2 ANQGSEA. This CDR3 comprises 12 residues. Trimming removed 6 bases from V and 2 bases from J, with 11 bases in between. The CDR3 DNA sequence: TGCAGCGTCATAGCGGTCACCTACGAGCAGTACTTC. This gives the protein CSVIAVTYEQYF.

The chain links TRBV4-1 to TRBJ1-5, with D possibly matching TRBD1 (5 bases). The germline V gene encodes CDR1 MGHRA and CDR2 YSYEKL. Trimming left V 6 bases short and J 3 bases short, with 21 bases between. The CDR3 runs to 17 residues. This CDR3 is CASSLRQSGLTNQPQHF. DNA of the CDR3: TGCGCCAGCAGTCTTCGTCAATCGGGACTCACCAATCAGCCCCAGCATTTT.

This clone was seen more than once but under ten times. The same CDR3 is also encoded by other DNA sequences in this sample. The chain links TRBV5-1 to TRBJ1-2, with D possibly TRBD1 on 5 matching bases. The germline V and J ends were trimmed by 0 bases and 3 bases, with 12 bases remaining between them. This CDR3 is built from 15 residues. Germline CDR1 reads SGHRS; CDR2 reads YFSETQ. CDR3 region: CASSLAGGSDYGYTF. The CDR3 DNA reads as TGCGCCAGCAGCTTGGCCGGGGGGAGTGACTATGGCTACACCTTC.

V gene TRBV25-1 combines with J gene TRBJ1-2; a possible D gene is TRBD1 (5 bases). V was clipped by 7 bases and J by 4 bases, with 16 bases between them. CDR1 is MGHDK and CDR2 is SYGVNS in the germline V gene. The CDR3 has 14 residues. In DNA form, the CDR3 reads TGTGCCAGCAAACCCGGGACTGGGATCTATGGCTACACCTTC. Its translation is CASKPGTGIYGYTF.

The rearrangement links TRBV4-1 to TRBJ2-1; the match to TRBD1 covers 8 bases. CDR1 is MGHRA, CDR2 YSYEKL, per germline. The CDR3 is made up of 12 amino acids. V trimming: 4 bases; J trimming: 7 bases; junction bases outside the gene matches: 0. CDR3 coding DNA: TGCGCCAGCAGCCGGACAGGGAATGAGCAGTTCTTC. It translates to CASSRTGNEQFF.

The rearrangement joins TRBV2 to TRBJ1-1; 7 nucleotides agree with TRBD1. V lost 0 bases, J lost 2 bases, and 3 bases stayed unmatched. Germline V gene data show CDR1 as SNHLY and CDR2 as FYNNEI. This CDR3 comprises 15 residues. This chain's CDR3 is CASSEARGINTEAFF. CDR3 nucleotides: TGTGCCAGCAGTGAAGCCAGGGGGATAAACACTGAAGCTTTCTTT. The whole variable domain, remainder taken from reference TRBV2 and TRBJ1-1, is EPEVTQTPSHQVTQMGQEVILRCVPISNHLYFYWYRQILGQKVEFLVSFYNNEISEKSEIFDDQFSVERPDGSNFTLKIRSTKLEDSAMYFCASSEARGINTEAFFGQGTRLTVV.

This rearrangement joins TRBV5-4 to TRBJ1-5, with D hard to call. Trimming stripped 0 bases from V and 4 bases from J, with 5 bases between. The germline V gene encodes CDR1 SGHNT and CDR2 YYREEE (reference sequence). This CDR3 contains 13 residues. CDR3 protein: CASSLDGNQPQHF. As DNA, the CDR3 is TGTGCCAGCAGCTTGGACGGGAATCAGCCCCAGCATTTT.

CDR3 DNA sequence: TGTGCCAGTAGTATACCCTTGACAGGGGGGTCTCAAGGCTACACCTTC. It is translated as CASSIPLTGGSQGYTF. The V gene is TRBV19, the J gene TRBJ1-2; 9 bases are shared with TRBD1. With 2 bases clipped from V and 8 bases from J, the junction kept 12 bases outside the gene matches. The germline V gene encodes CDR1 LNHDA and CDR2 SQIVND (reference sequence). This CDR3 has 16 residues.

The V gene is TRBV12-5, the J gene TRBJ1-1; maybe TRBD1 (6 bases). V was pared by 0 bases and J by 10 bases, with 9 bases between. The germline V gene has CDR1 LGHNT and CDR2 FRNRAP. The CDR3 length is 12 residues. The CDR3 DNA sequence: TGTGCTAGTGGTTTGGTACAAGGGGGAGCTTTCTTT. Translation: CASGLVQGGAFF.

This chain connects TRBV4-1 to TRBJ1-3, with 7 bases fitting TRBD1. The germline gives CDR1 MGHRA, CDR2 YSYEKL. This CDR3 comprises 16 residues. The trim removed 0 bases at V and 3 bases at J, leaving 5 bases unmatched. For the CDR3, the DNA is TGCGCCAGCAGCCAAGAGGACAGGACCTATGGAAACACCATATATTTT. The encoded protein is CASSQEDRTYGNTIYF.

The table lists this clone with a count of one. The CDR3 loop reads CASRSTANTEAFF. DNA of the CDR3: TGCGCCAGCAGATCGACAGCGAACACTGAAGCTTTCTTT. The chain links TRBV10-2 to TRBJ1-1; D possibly corresponds to TRBD1 (5 bases). The germline V gene has CDR1 WSHSY and CDR2 SAAADI. Trimming pared 6 bases from V and 1 base from J, leaving 9 bases between. CDR3 length: 13 residues.

The rearrangement joins TRBV29-1 to TRBJ2-1, with 10 nucleotides matching TRBD2. Trimming took 4 bases from V and 8 from J; bases not matched to a gene: 8. Germline V gene data show CDR1 as SQVTM and CDR2 as ANQGSEA. CDR3 length: 14 amino acids. CDR3 amino acids: CSVVGASGSYEQFF. In DNA form, the CDR3 reads TGCAGCGTTGTGGGGGCTAGCGGGAGTTATGAGCAGTTCTTC.

In DNA form, the CDR3 reads TGTGCCAGCAGTGAAGGGAGGAGCAGGGGGGAGCTGTTTTTT. Translated: CASSEGRSRGELFF. The gene calls are TRBV6-1 and TRBJ2-2, with D possibly TRBD2 on 5 matching bases. This CDR3 has 14 residues. The V and J ends lost 1 base and 8 bases respectively, with 11 bases between them. Germline CDR1 MNHNS, CDR2 SASEGT.

This chain joins TRBV7-2 and TRBJ2-1; no reliable D call. The CDR3 is 14 residues long. The germline gives CDR1 SGHTA, CDR2 FQGNSA. V dropped 5 bases and J dropped 5 bases, with 13 bases sitting between them. The CDR3 coding sequence is TGTGCCAGCAGCCCCGGGTTGTACGACAATGAGCAGTTCTTC. This encodes CASSPGLYDNEQFF.

This clone was seen only a few times. This rearrangement joins TRBV5-1 to TRBJ1-1; D remains unclear. V was trimmed by 0 bases and J by 3 bases, leaving 9 bases between them. CDR1 is SGHRS and CDR2 is YFSETQ in the germline V gene. The CDR3 totals 14 residues. The CDR3 DNA sequence: TGCGCCAGCAGCTTGGCCGAGAGAGACACTGAAGCTTTCTTT. Protein sequence: CASSLAERDTEAFF.

The CDR3 here is CASSSDTSSYEQYF. In DNA form, the CDR3 reads TGTGCCAGCAGTTCGGACACAAGCTCCTACGAGCAGTACTTC. This chain connects TRBV6-5 to TRBJ2-7; weak D call: TRBD1 (5 bases). V lost 4 bases, J lost 0 bases, and 10 bases lay in between. The CDR3 has 14 amino acids. Germline lookup yields CDR1 MNHEY and CDR2 SVGAGI.

The V gene is TRBV27, the J gene TRBJ2-2; TRBD2 matches 16 bases. Germline V gene data show CDR1 as MNHEY and CDR2 as SMNVEV (reference sequence). The V segment lost 6 bases and the J segment 7 bases; nucleotides outside the gene matches: 8. This CDR3 comprises 17 residues. The chain's CDR3 is CASSLGLAGGLIGELFF. DNA for the CDR3: TGTGCCAGCAGCTTGGGACTAGCGGGAGGGTTGATCGGGGAGCTGTTTTTT.

This chain uses TRBV7-3 with TRBJ1-4; D is undetermined. The V gene's germline CDR1 is SGHTA and CDR2 FQGTGA. Trimming removed 2 bases from V and 8 bases from J, with 9 bases in between. This CDR3 has 13 residues. For the CDR3, the DNA is TGTGCCAGCAGCTTAGGGCCTCGAGAAAAACTGTTTTTT. Its translation: CASSLGPREKLFF.

V usage is TRBV29-1 and J usage is TRBJ2-7; weak D call: TRBD2 (6 bases). CDR1 is SQVTM and CDR2 is ANQGSEA in the germline V gene. The CDR3 extends over 14 amino acids. V lost 7 bases and J lost 0, with 16 bases in between. The CDR3 is CSAKQRAGSYEQYF. As DNA, the CDR3 is TGCAGCGCCAAGCAGCGGGCGGGCTCCTACGAGCAGTACTTC.

The CDR3 nucleotides are TGTGCCAGCAGCTTAGCGCAGGGAGGGAGAAACACCATATATTTT. Amino acids: CASSLAQGGRNTIYF. This rearrangement joins TRBV11-2 to TRBJ1-3, with D perhaps TRBD1 (5 bases). In germline, CDR1 is SGHAT, CDR2 FQNNGV. V was cut by 1 base and J by 5 bases, with 12 bases left in between. This CDR3 spans 15 amino acids.

This clone was counted between two and nine times. The chain combines TRBV9 with TRBJ2-3; the match to TRBD2 covers 8 bases. After removal of 3 bases from V and 4 bases from J, the junction contained 13 bases not matched to a gene. The CDR3 totals 17 residues. From germline, CDR1 is SGDLS and CDR2 YYNGEE. The CDR3 DNA sequence: TGTGCCAGCAGCGAGGGGAGGCCAGCGGGAGTATCAGATACGCAGTATTTT. It is translated as CASSEGRPAGVSDTQYF. Looking up the rest from reference TRBV9 and TRBJ2-3 gives the full variable domain: DSGVTQTPKHLITATGQRVTLRCSPRSGDLSVYWYQQSLDQGLQFLIQYYNGEERAKGNILERFSAQQFPDLHSELNLSSLELGDSALYFCASSEGRPAGVSDTQYFGPGTRLTVL.

The genes are TRBV7-9 and TRBJ1-1, with 7 bases that match TRBD1. Germline CDR1 SEHNR, CDR2 FQNEAQ (reference sequence). CDR3 length: 14 amino acids. V dropped 7 bases and J dropped 1; count of bases not matched to a gene: 6. The CDR3 nucleotides read TGTGCCAGCACCCCGGACAGGTGGAACACTGAAGCTTTCTTT. This gives the protein CASTPDRWNTEAFF.

This chain connects TRBV7-6 to TRBJ2-3; 9 positions match TRBD2. CDR1 is SGHVS, CDR2 FNYEAQ, per germline. V shed 3 bases and J 7 bases; nucleotides not matched to a gene: 14. This CDR3 region has 17 residues. CDR3 in DNA: TGTGCCAGCAGCTTGGACGGAGGTAGCGGGAGCAAGTATACGCAGTATTTT. Translation: CASSLDGGSGSKYTQYF.

The chain carries TRBV5-6 and TRBJ1-3, with D unclear. Germline V gene data show CDR1 as SGHDT and CDR2 as YYEEEE. The CDR3 consists of 16 residues. V was pared by 0 bases and J by 2 bases, with 12 bases between. CDR3 sequence reads: CASSLGRYRAGNTIYF. Here the CDR3 DNA reads TGTGCCAGCAGCTTGGGCCGGTACCGGGCTGGAAACACCATATATTTT.

The chain links TRBV7-2 to TRBJ2-3, with D perhaps TRBD2 (6 bases). Trimming left V 4 bases short and J 3 bases short, with 14 bases between. Germline V gene data show CDR1 as SGHTA and CDR2 as FQGNSA. The CDR3 covers 15 residues. The CDR3 region has the DNA TGTGCCAGCAGCTCTAGCGCCGGTCTTACAGATACGCAGTATTTT. Translated, it gives CASSSSAGLTDTQYF.

This chain links TRBV27 with TRBJ1-1, with D unresolved. Germline CDR1 MNHEY, CDR2 SMNVEV (reference sequence). The CDR3 totals 13 residues. V lost 2 bases and J 1 base, leaving 5 bases between the germline ends. CDR3 coding DNA: TGTGCCAGCAGTTTAAGCACGAACACTGAAGCTTTCTTT. Translation gives CASSLSTNTEAFF.

V is TRBV7-9 and J is TRBJ2-1; 14 positions match TRBD2. Germline V gene sequence: CDR1 SEHNR, CDR2 FQNEAQ (reference sequence). This CDR3 comprises 19 residues. The V and J ends lost 2 bases and 0 bases, in that order; junction bases with no gene match: 6. CDR3 sequence: CASSLKGLAGVGSYNEQFF. The CDR3 bases are TGTGCCAGCAGCTTAAAGGGACTAGCGGGAGTCGGCTCCTACAATGAGCAGTTCTTC.

CDR3 bases: TGTGCCAGCAGCTTGGGCGGGGTGAATTCACCCCTCCACTTT. Translating gives CASSLGGVNSPLHF. This chain links TRBV5-6 with TRBJ1-6, with D uncertain. Trimming removed 0 bases at V and 7 bases at J, with 8 bases between. The CDR3 loop spans 14 amino acids. The germline V gene encodes CDR1 SGHDT and CDR2 YYEEEE.

This clone has just one count. The chain has TRBV27 and TRBJ1-2; 9 bases match TRBD1. This CDR3 is 13 amino acids long. J gave up 8 bases and V 6 bases, and 7 bases lay outside the gene matches. Germline V gene sequence: CDR1 MNHEY, CDR2 SMNVEV (reference sequence). CDR3 in DNA: TGTGCCAGCAGGGAGGGACAGGGCCTAGGCTACACCTTC. It codes for CASREGQGLGYTF.